These 9 T cell receptor beta chains originate from one sample sequenced in a study of cytomegalovirus exposure and HLA in healthy donors. The primer mix had 60 Vbeta and 13 Jbeta primers. Only in-frame clones appear in the TCRdb table, and some are missing; sequencing was by immunoSEQ multiplex PCR. The sample contains roughly 140,000 clones, around 79% of which appear only once. The sequenced sample consisted of PBMCs. The receptors shown here come from a man between 40 and 49 years old in good health and CMV-seropositive.

V usage is TRBV4-1 and J usage is TRBJ2-3; D is perhaps TRBD2 (6 bases). This CDR3 has 16 amino acids. V was cut by 5 bases and J by 6 bases, with 21 bases left in between. Per germline, CDR1 MGHRA and CDR2 YSYEKL. CDR3 sequence: CASSATLWRDADTQYF. DNA for the CDR3: TGCGCCAGCAGCGCAACCCTTTGGCGGGACGCGGATACGCAGTATTTT.

The chain links TRBV5-6 to TRBJ2-7; TRBD1 matches 9 bases. The CDR3 covers 13 residues. V shed 3 bases and J 4 bases; nucleotides not matched to a gene: 2. The germline gives CDR1 SGHDT, CDR2 YYEEEE. Written as DNA, the CDR3 is TGTGCCAGCAGCTATGGACAGGGGTACGAGCAGTACTTC. This gives the protein CASSYGQGYEQYF.

The chain is built from TRBV27 and TRBJ2-1; tentative D call: TRBD1 (7 bases). Germline V gene lookup returns CDR1 MNHEY and CDR2 SMNVEV (reference sequence). This CDR3 contains 16 residues. V dropped 5 bases and J dropped 12 bases, with 26 bases sitting between them. The CDR3 DNA reads as TGTGCCAGCAGTGCTTTTTACCAGGGGGGTTTTCTGGGGCAGTTCTTC. Its protein product is CASSAFYQGGFLGQFF.

The CDR3 reads CASSEDLWRRTQYF. CDR3 in DNA: TGTGCCAGCAGTGAAGATCTATGGAGACGGACGCAGTATTTT. The chain joins TRBV6-1 to TRBJ2-3, with no clear D. The CDR3 is 14 amino acids. The V gene lost 1 base and the J gene lost 9 bases, with 14 bases spanning the gap. In germline, CDR1 is MNHNS, CDR2 SASEGT.

The chain has TRBV25-1 and TRBJ2-1; D is possibly TRBD1 (5 bases). The CDR3 runs 14 residues. Germline V CDR1 and CDR2: MGHDK, SYGVNS. V lost 5 bases and J 4 bases, leaving 12 bases between the germline ends. The CDR3 nucleotides read TGTGCCAGCAGTCCAAATGCAGGGTACAATGAGCAGTTCTTC. This sequence encodes CASSPNAGYNEQFF.

In DNA, the CDR3 is TGTGCCAGCAGCCAAGAAATAGGGGGTAGCTATGGCTACACCTTC. Protein product: CASSQEIGGSYGYTF. The J gene is TRBJ1-2, the V gene TRBV4-2; a weak D match, TRBD1 (6 bases). CDR3 length equals 15 residues. Germline V gene lookup returns CDR1 LGHNA and CDR2 YNFKEQ. V lost 0 bases and J 4 bases, leaving 12 bases between the germline ends.

The V call is TRBV6-5, the J call TRBJ2-5; 7 nucleotides agree with TRBD2. With V trimmed by 5 bases and J by 5 bases, 11 bases remained unmatched. The CDR3 spans 15 residues. CDR1 and CDR2 from the germline V gene are MNHEY and SVGAGI. CDR3 DNA sequence: TGTGCCAGCAGTGGACCAACTAGGCGGGGGGAGACCCAGTACTTC. Residues: CASSGPTRRGETQYF.

As regards this clone: Different DNA sequences within this sample yield the same CDR3. V gene TRBV18 combines with J gene TRBJ1-2; TRBD1 is a possible D gene (5 bases). CDR3 size: 13 residues. Per germline, CDR1 KGHSH and CDR2 LQKENI. The V end lost 4 bases, the J end lost 4 bases, and 10 bases lay between the germline ends. CDR3 sequence reads: CASSLDRPYGYTF. Here the CDR3 DNA reads TGTGCCAGCTCACTTGACAGACCCTATGGCTACACCTTC.

This clone was found once. V usage is TRBV7-2 and J usage is TRBJ2-1; the match to TRBD2 covers 8 bases. V lost 5 bases to trimming and J lost 4 bases; unmatched junction nucleotides: 4. The CDR3 contains 14 residues. Germline CDR1 and CDR2: SGHTA and FQGNSA. The CDR3 DNA follows: TGTGCCAGCAGCCCGGGACTAGAATACAATGAGCAGTTCTTC. Its protein product is CASSPGLEYNEQFF.